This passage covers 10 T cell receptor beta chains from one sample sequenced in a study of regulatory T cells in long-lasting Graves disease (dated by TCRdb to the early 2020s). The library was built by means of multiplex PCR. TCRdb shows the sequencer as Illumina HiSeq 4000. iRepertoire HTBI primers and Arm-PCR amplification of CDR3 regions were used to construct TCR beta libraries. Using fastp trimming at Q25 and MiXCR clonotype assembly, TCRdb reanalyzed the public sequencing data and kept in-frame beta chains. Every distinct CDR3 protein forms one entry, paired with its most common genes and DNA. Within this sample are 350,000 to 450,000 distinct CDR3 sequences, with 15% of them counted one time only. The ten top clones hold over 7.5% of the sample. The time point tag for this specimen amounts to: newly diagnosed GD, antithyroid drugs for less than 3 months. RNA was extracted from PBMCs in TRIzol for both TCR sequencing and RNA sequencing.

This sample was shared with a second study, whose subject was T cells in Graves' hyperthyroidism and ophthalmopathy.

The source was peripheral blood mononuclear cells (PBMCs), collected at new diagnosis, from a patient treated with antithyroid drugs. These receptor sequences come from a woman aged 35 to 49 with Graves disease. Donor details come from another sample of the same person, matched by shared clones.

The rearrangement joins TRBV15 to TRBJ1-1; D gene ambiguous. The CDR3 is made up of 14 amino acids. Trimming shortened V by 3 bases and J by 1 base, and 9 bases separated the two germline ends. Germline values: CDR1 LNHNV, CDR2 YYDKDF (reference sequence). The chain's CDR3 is CATSSLGQNTEAFF. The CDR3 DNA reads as TGTGCCACCAGCAGTCTGGGCCAGAACACTGAAGCTTTCTTT.

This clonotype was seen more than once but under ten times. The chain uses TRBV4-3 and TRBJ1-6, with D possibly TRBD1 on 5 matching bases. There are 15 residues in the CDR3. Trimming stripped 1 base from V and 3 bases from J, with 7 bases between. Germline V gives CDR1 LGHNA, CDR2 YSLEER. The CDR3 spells CASSQAQGYNSPLHF. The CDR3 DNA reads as TGCGCCAGCAGCCAAGCGCAGGGCTATAATTCACCCCTCCACTTT.

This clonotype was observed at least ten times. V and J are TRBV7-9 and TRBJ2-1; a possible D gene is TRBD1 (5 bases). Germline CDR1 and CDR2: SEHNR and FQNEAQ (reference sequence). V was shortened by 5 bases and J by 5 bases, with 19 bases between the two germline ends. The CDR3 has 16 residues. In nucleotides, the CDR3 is TGTGCCAGCAGCCCCCCCGACAGCGCGATTAACAATGAGCAGTTCTTC. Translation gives CASSPPDSAINNEQFF.

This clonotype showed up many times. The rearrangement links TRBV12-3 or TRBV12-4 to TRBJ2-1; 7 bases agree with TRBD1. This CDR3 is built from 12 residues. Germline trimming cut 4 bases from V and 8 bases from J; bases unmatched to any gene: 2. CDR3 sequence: CASSYGQDEQFF. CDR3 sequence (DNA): TGTGCCAGCAGTTATGGACAGGATGAGCAGTTCTTC.

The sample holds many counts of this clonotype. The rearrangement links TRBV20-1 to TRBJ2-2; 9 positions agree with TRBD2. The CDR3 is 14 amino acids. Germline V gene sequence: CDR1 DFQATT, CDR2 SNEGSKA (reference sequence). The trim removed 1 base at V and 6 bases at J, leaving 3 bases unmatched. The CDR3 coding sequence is TGCAGTGCTAGAGGGACTAGCGAAGCCGGGGAGCTGTTTTTT. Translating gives CSARGTSEAGELFF.

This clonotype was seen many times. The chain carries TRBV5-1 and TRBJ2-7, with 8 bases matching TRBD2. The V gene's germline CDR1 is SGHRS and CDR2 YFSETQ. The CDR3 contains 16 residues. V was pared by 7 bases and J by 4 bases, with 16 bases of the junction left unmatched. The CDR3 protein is CASHPDPGGKAYEQYF. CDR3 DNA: TGCGCCAGCCATCCCGATCCGGGAGGGAAGGCTTACGAGCAGTACTTC. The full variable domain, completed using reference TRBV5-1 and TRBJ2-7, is KAGVTQTPRYLIKTRGQQVTLSCSPISGHRSVSWYQQTPGQGLQFLFEYFSETQRNKGNFPGRFSGRQFSNSRSEMNVSTLELGDSALYLCASHPDPGGKAYEQYFGPGTRLTVT.

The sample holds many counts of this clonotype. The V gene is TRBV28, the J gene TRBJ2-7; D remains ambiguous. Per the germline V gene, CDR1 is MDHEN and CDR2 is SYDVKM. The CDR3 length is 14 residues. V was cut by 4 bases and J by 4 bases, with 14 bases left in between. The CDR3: CASSSPIRRYEQYF. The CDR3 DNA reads TGTGCCAGCAGTTCTCCTATCCGGAGATACGAGCAGTACTTC.

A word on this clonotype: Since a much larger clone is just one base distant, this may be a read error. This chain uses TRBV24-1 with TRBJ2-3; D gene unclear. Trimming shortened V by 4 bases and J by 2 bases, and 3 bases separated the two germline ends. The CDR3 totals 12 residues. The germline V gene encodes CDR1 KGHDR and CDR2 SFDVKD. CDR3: CATSDATDTQYF. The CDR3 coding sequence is TGTGCCACCAGTGACGCCACAGATACGCAGTATTTT.

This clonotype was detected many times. The CDR3 DNA reads as TGTGCCAGCAGGACTGTAACGACTTGGATGAACACTGAAGCTTTCTTT. Amino acids: CASRTVTTWMNTEAFF. This chain links TRBV6-2 or TRBV6-3 with TRBJ1-1, with unresolved D. From germline, CDR1 is MNHEY and CDR2 SVGEGT. This CDR3 comprises 16 residues. Trimming left V 6 bases short and J 0 bases short, with 17 bases between.

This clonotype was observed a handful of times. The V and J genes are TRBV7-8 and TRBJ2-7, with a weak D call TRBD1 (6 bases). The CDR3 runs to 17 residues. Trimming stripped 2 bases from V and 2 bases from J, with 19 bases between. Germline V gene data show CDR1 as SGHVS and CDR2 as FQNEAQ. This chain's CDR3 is CASSLRAGEMRTYEQYF. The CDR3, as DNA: TGTGCCAGCAGCTTACGGGCAGGGGAAATGAGAACCTACGAGCAGTACTTC.